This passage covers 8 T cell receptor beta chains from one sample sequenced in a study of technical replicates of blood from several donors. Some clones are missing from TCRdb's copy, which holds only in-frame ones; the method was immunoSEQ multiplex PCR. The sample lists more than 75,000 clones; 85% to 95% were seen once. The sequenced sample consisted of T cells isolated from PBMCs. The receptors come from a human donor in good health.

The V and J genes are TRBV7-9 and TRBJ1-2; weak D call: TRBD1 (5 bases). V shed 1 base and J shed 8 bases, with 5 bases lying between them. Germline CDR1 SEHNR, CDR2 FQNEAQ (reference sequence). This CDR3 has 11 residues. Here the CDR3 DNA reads TGTGCCAGCAGCTTAGACAGGGGCTACACCTTC. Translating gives CASSLDRGYTF.

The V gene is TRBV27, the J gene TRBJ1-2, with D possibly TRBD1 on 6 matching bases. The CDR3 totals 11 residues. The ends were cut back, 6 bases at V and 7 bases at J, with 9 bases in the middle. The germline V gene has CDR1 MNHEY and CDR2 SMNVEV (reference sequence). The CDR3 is CASRSGVGYTF. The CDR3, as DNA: TGTGCCAGCAGATCAGGGGTTGGCTACACCTTC.

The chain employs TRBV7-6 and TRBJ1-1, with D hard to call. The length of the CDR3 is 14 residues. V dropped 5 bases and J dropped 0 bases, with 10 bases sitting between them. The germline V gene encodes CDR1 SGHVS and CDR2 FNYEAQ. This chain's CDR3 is CASSPEYLNTEAFF. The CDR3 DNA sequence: TGTGCCAGCAGCCCAGAATATTTGAACACTGAAGCTTTCTTT. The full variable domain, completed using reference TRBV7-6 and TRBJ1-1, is GAGVSQSPRYKVTKRGQDVALRCDPISGHVSLYWYRQALGQGPEFLTYFNYEAQQDKSGLPNDRFSAERPEGSISTLTIQRTEQRDSAMYRCASSPEYLNTEAFFGQGTRLTVV.

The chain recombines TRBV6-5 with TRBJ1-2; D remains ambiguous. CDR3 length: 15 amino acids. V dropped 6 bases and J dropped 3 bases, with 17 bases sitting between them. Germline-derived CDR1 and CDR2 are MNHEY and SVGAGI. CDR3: CASRSNRGGYYGYTF. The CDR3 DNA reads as TGTGCCAGCAGATCCAACCGGGGAGGGTACTATGGCTACACCTTC.

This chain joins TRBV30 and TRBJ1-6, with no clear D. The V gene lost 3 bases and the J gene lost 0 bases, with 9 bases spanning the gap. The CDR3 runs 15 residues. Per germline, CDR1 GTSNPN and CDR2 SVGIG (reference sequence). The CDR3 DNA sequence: TGTGCCTGGAGCCGGAGGAGCTCCTATAATTCACCCCTCCACTTT. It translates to CAWSRRSSYNSPLHF.

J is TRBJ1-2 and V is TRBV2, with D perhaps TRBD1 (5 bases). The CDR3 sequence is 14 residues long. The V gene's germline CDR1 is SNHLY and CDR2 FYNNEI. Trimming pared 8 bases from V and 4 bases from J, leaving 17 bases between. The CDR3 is CASRRPDRGYGYTF. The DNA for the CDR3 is TGTGCCAGCCGTCGCCCGGATAGGGGCTATGGCTACACCTTC. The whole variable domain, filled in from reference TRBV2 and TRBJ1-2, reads EPEVTQTPSHQVTQMGQEVILRCVPISNHLYFYWYRQILGQKVEFLVSFYNNEISEKSEIFDDQFSVERPDGSNFTLKIRSTKLEDSAMYFCASRRPDRGYGYTFGSGTRLTVV.

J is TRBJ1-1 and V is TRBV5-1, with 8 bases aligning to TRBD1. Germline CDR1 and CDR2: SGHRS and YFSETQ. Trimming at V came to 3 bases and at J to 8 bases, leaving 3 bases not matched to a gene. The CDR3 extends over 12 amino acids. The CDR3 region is CASSWTGLEAFF. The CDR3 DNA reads TGCGCCAGCAGCTGGACAGGGCTCGAAGCTTTCTTT.

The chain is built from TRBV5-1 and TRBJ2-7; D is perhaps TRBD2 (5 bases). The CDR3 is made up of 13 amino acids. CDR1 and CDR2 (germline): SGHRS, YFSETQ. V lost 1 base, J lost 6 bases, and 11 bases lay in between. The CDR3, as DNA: TGCGCCAGCAGCTTGCGTGAGGGCTCCGAGCAGTACTTC. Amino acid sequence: CASSLREGSEQYF.